Below, one TCR beta chain is given with its context. Its antigen is as yet unknown. This entry belongs to a study of glioma-infiltrating T cells. The iRepertoire nested amplicon-rescue multiplex PCR amplified TCR alpha and beta CDR3s from RNA. MiXCR, applied by TCRdb to the multiplex PCR reads, yields one record per CDR3 protein. The sample contains more than 300,000 distinct CDR3 sequences, about 40% of which appear only once. With 4 bases removed from V and 5 bases from J, the gap between germline ends came to 11 bases. The CDR3 has 13 amino acids. The germline CDR1 and CDR2 sequences are MGHRA and YSYEKL. Findings and caveats of the study: Signature shared blood CDR3 motifs were enriched in low-divergence and depleted in high-divergence patients.

The sequence was obtained from a human donor with low-grade glioma or glioblastoma, undergoing nonglioma brain surgery, or in good health (not recorded which). The chain uses TRBV4-1 and TRBJ2-5; D is ambiguous. The source material was glioma tissue, nonneoplastic brain tissue, or PBMCs (not recorded which). The CDR3 protein is CASSPSERETQYF. DNA for the CDR3: TGCGCCAGCAGCCCAAGTGAGAGGGAGACCCAGTACTTC.